The T cell receptor (beta chain) under discussion was sequenced for a study of human T cells and chemical hapten exposure. At the level of the study: Small differences in pooled library volume mainly drove the variation in TCR yields per sample. General study findings and limits: Healthy individuals' immune responses may differ from those of donors, who had alopecia.

Remarks on this clonotype: Its antigen remains unidentified.

TCRdb itself ran the RACE reads through MiXCR, one entry per CDR3 protein. The top ten clones hold about 5.7% of a sample with tens of thousands of distinct CDR3 sequences, 10% to 15% of them seen once. Indicated time point: patch test 3, about 24 weeks after DPC sensitization. Treatment indicated: therapeutic diphenylcyclopropenone sensitization with weekly scalp DPC. The drawing of blood occurred before each patch test was applied. CDR3 length: 15 amino acids. V was cut by 2 bases and J by 1 base, with 10 bases left in between. Looked up from germline, CDR1 is MNHEY and CDR2 is SVGAGI. The material sequenced was whole blood, taken in connection with sensitization to the hapten diphenylcyclopropenone (DPC). The chain joins TRBV6-5 to TRBJ2-3; maybe TRBD2 (6 bases). The TCR originated in a woman aged 45-60 years with alopecia areata. Some clones in this sample may be carry-over from other donors' samples. The CDR3 sequence: CASSYRSGGTDTQYF. The CDR3 region has the DNA TGTGCCAGCAGTTACCGATCGGGGGGCACAGATACGCAGTATTTT.